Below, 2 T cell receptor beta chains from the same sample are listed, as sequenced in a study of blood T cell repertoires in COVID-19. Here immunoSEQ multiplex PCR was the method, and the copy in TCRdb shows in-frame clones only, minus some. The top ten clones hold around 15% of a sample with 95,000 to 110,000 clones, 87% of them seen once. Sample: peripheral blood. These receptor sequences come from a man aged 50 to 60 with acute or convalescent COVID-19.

The DNA of the CDR3 is TGCGCCAGCAGCCCCGAGGGACTAGCGGGCGCAGATACGCAGTATTTT. Translating gives CASSPEGLAGADTQYF. The V call is TRBV5-1, the J call TRBJ2-3, with 12 bases that match TRBD2. The CDR3 runs to 16 residues. The ends lost 4 bases at V and 4 bases at J; junction bases unmatched: 7. Germline values: CDR1 SGHRS, CDR2 YFSETQ.

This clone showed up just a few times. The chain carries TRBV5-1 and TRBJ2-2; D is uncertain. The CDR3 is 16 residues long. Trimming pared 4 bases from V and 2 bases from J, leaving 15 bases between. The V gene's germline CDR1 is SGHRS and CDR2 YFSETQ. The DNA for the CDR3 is TGCGCCAGCAGCGGTCAGGTTTTCTTAAACACCGGGGAGCTGTTTTTT. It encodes CASSGQVFLNTGELFF.